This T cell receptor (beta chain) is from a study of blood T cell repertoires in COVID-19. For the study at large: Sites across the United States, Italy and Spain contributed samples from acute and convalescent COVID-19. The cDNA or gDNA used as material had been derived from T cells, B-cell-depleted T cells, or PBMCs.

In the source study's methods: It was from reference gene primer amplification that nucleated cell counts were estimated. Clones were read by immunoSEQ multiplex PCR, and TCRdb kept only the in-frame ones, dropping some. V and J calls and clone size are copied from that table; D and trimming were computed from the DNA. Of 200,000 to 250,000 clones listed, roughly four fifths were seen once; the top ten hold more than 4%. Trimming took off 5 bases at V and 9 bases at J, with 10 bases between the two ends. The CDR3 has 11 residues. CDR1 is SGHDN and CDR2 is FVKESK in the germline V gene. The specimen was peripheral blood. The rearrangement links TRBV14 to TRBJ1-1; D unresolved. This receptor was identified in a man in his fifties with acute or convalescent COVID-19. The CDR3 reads CASSTTDKAFF. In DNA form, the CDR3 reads TGTGCCAGCAGCACGACTGATAAAGCTTTCTTT.